One and the same sample provided the 25 T cell receptor beta chains below, sequenced in a study of Ad26.COV2.S vaccination and SARS-CoV-2 variants. Assay: immunoSEQ multiplex PCR; the TCRdb copy retains only in-frame clones and omits some. This sample has over 110,000 clones, with 86% found just once. This material consisted of peripheral blood, taken after recovery from COVID-19. Receptor source: a human donor who had recovered from COVID-19.

This clone was seen only a few times. This sequence joins TRBV7-9 and TRBJ1-2; perhaps TRBD1 as D (6 bases). Deletions cut 5 bases from V and 8 bases from J, with 18 bases between. This CDR3 spans 14 amino acids. Looked up from germline, CDR1 is SEHNR and CDR2 is FQNEAQ (reference sequence). Here the CDR3 reads CASSHPRDIGGYTF. The CDR3 nucleotides are TGTGCCAGCAGCCATCCTCGGGACATCGGGGGCTACACCTTC.

In its sample, this clone was seen a few times. The V gene is TRBV19, the J gene TRBJ1-5, with 9 bases aligning to TRBD1. Looked up from germline, CDR1 is LNHDA and CDR2 is SQIVND (reference sequence). The ends lost 7 bases at V and 7 bases at J; junction bases unmatched: 8. The CDR3 covers 14 residues. CDR3 nucleotides: TGTGCCAGTACCTCCGGGACAGGGCCACAGCCCCAGCATTTT. The encoded protein is CASTSGTGPQPQHF. The entire variable domain, with the rest obtained from reference TRBV19 and TRBJ1-5, is as follows: DGGITQSPKYLFRKEGQNVTLSCEQNLNHDAMYWYRQDPGQGLRLIYYSQIVNDFQKGDIAEGYSVSREKKESFPLTVTSAQKNPTAFYLCASTSGTGPQPQHFGDGTRLSIL.

The chain couples TRBV2 to TRBJ2-1; 7 nucleotides line up with TRBD2. The CDR3 contains 14 residues. V dropped 10 bases and J dropped 5; count of bases not matched to a gene: 11. Germline lookup yields CDR1 SNHLY and CDR2 FYNNEI. This CDR3 reads CAKTSGVSNNEQFF. CDR3 coding DNA: TGTGCCAAAACGAGCGGGGTCTCAAACAATGAGCAGTTCTTC.

A few counts support this clone. The chain carries TRBV4-3 and TRBJ2-1, with D possibly being TRBD1 (6 bases). CDR1 is LGHNA, CDR2 YSLEER, per germline. This CDR3 contains 17 residues. V lost 4 bases and J lost 2, with 18 bases in between. The chain's CDR3 is CASSREPAGETYNEQFF. Here the CDR3 DNA reads TGCGCCAGCAGCCGAGAACCGGCAGGGGAGACCTACAATGAGCAGTTCTTC.

The chain recombines TRBV28 with TRBJ2-5; D remains ambiguous. The CDR3 spans 12 residues. Per germline, CDR1 MDHEN and CDR2 SYDVKM. The V end lost 7 bases, the J end lost 7 bases, and 13 bases lay between the germline ends. Here the CDR3 reads CASTSFDGTQYF. CDR3 nucleotide sequence: TGTGCCAGCACCTCCTTTGATGGGACCCAGTACTTC.

The chain is built from TRBV11-3 and TRBJ2-1, with D perhaps TRBD1 or TRBD2 (7 bases each). The CDR3 sequence is 18 residues long. Trimming stripped 3 bases from V and 1 base from J, with 19 bases between. Germline lookup yields CDR1 SGHNT and CDR2 YENEEA. CDR3 nucleotide sequence: TGTGCCAGCAGCTTTCTCTCCCCAGGGGGGGTTTCCTACAATGAGCAGTTCTTC. Translating gives CASSFLSPGGVSYNEQFF. The whole variable domain, filled in from reference TRBV11-3 and TRBJ2-1, reads EAGVVQSPRYKIIEKKQPVAFWCNPISGHNTLYWYLQNLGQGPELLIRYENEEAVDDSQLPKDRFSAERLKGVDSTLKIQPAELGDSAVYLCASSFLSPGGVSYNEQFFGPGTRLTVL.

The gene calls are TRBV5-5 and TRBJ1-6, with 9 bases that match TRBD1. J was trimmed by 8 bases and V by 4 bases; bases with no gene match: 4. The germline CDR1 and CDR2 sequences are SGHKS and YYEKEE (reference sequence). This CDR3 comprises 14 residues. The CDR3 region is CASSARTGDSPLHF. The CDR3 nucleotides are TGTGCCAGCAGCGCCCGGACAGGGGATTCACCCCTCCACTTT.

The chain carries TRBV7-2 and TRBJ1-5; a possible D gene is TRBD1 (6 bases). The CDR3 covers 15 residues. V was pared by 2 bases and J by 5 bases, with 13 bases between. Germline V gene lookup returns CDR1 SGHTA and CDR2 FQGNSA. The CDR3 nucleotides read TGTGCCAGCAGCTTATTCTGGGGGCCGGATCAGCCCCAGCATTTT. This codes for CASSLFWGPDQPQHF.

This clone showed up just once. V and J are TRBV6-2 or TRBV6-3 and TRBJ2-1; the D call may be TRBD1 or TRBD2 (5 bases each). This CDR3 comprises 15 residues. V dropped 5 bases and J dropped 4 bases, with 15 bases sitting between them. Per germline, CDR1 MNHEY and CDR2 SVGEGT. This CDR3 is CASSPLRGQYNEQFF. CDR3 in DNA: TGTGCCAGCAGTCCACTCCGGGGCCAATACAATGAGCAGTTCTTC.

This clone was detected only a few times. This chain links TRBV9 with TRBJ1-1; no clear D gene. Per the germline V gene, CDR1 is SGDLS and CDR2 is YYNGEE. The V and J ends lost 4 bases and 5 bases respectively, with 12 bases between them. This CDR3 region has 13 residues. The CDR3 protein is CASSQWEKTEAFF. The CDR3 region has the DNA TGTGCCAGCAGCCAATGGGAAAAAACTGAAGCTTTCTTT.

Comments on this clone: The junction and the germline gene differ at one end; a read error may be behind it. V is TRBV5-4 and J is TRBJ2-5; D may be TRBD1 (5 bases). The germline V gene has CDR1 SGHNT and CDR2 YYREEE (reference sequence). This CDR3 is built from 11 residues. The DNA of the CDR3 is TGTGCCAGCAGCTTGGAGGGGCGGTTGAACTTC. It yields the protein CASSLEGRLNF. Full variable domain (outside the CDR3, taken from reference TRBV5-4 and TRBJ2-5): ETGVTQSPTHLIKTRGQQVTLRCSSQSGHNTVSWYQQALGQGPQFIFQYYREEENGRGNFPPRFSGLQFPNYSSELNVNALELDDSALYLCASSLEGRLNFGPGTRLLVL.

This clone was observed a few times. The chain couples TRBV6-1 to TRBJ1-5; D not resolved. V lost 0 bases, J lost 0 bases, and 12 bases lay in between. The CDR3 is 17 amino acids. Germline V gene sequence: CDR1 MNHNS, CDR2 SASEGT. The DNA of the CDR3 is TGTGCCAGCAGTGAAGCAGGAGGACTGTATAGCAATCAGCCCCAGCATTTT. Its translation is CASSEAGGLYSNQPQHF.

This sequence joins TRBV28 and TRBJ1-1, with TRBD1 as a possible D gene (6 bases). V was pared by 5 bases and J by 5 bases, with 15 bases between. The germline V gene encodes CDR1 MDHEN and CDR2 SYDVKM. The CDR3 is 14 amino acids. The CDR3 DNA reads TGTGCCAGCAGTCTCCCCAGGGGTAGGACTGAAGCTTTCTTT. This sequence encodes CASSLPRGRTEAFF.

V gene TRBV6-5 combines with J gene TRBJ2-4; D remains ambiguous. The germline gives CDR1 MNHEY, CDR2 SVGAGI. The CDR3 loop spans 14 amino acids. V was cut by 4 bases and J by 0 bases, with 7 bases left in between. CDR3 nucleotides: TGTGCCAGCAGTTCTTACAGAGCCAAAAACATTCAGTACTTC. Amino acids: CASSSYRAKNIQYF.

This chain joins TRBV28 and TRBJ2-6; no clear D gene. CDR1 and CDR2 from the germline V gene are MDHEN and SYDVKM. The ends were cut back, 2 bases at V and 1 base at J, with 3 bases in the middle. The CDR3 totals 14 residues. CDR3 DNA sequence: TGTGCCAGCAGTTTAGGTTCTGGGGCCAACGTCCTGACTTTC. As protein: CASSLGSGANVLTF.

The chain joins TRBV18 to TRBJ2-7; possibly TRBD1 or TRBD2 for D (5 bases each). Between the trimmed V and J ends, which lost 2 bases and 2 bases, there was a span of 7 bases. Per germline, CDR1 KGHSH and CDR2 LQKENI. CDR3 size: 13 residues. The CDR3 DNA is TGTGCCAGCTCACCAGGGACGGCCTACGAGCAGTACTTC. Protein sequence: CASSPGTAYEQYF. Variable domain in full (rest from reference TRBV18 and TRBJ2-7): NAGVMQNPRHLVRRRGQEARLRCSPMKGHSHVYWYRQLPEEGLKFMVYLQKENIIDESGMPKERFSAEFPKEGPSILRIQQVVRGDSAAYFCASSPGTAYEQYFGPGTRLTVT.

The J gene is TRBJ2-7, the V gene TRBV28; D tentatively reads TRBD1 or TRBD2 (5 bases each). The CDR3 runs 13 residues. The germline CDR1 and CDR2 sequences are MDHEN and SYDVKM. V lost 8 bases and J 7 bases, leaving 18 bases between the germline ends. CDR3 coding DNA: TGTGCCAGCTTCCGGGGCGACCTGAGGGAGCAGTACTTC. Amino acids: CASFRGDLREQYF.

The genes are TRBV6-5 and TRBJ2-7; D could derive from TRBD1 or TRBD2 (5 bases each). In germline, CDR1 is MNHEY, CDR2 SVGAGI. Between the trimmed V and J ends, which lost 2 bases and 3 bases, there was a span of 11 bases. The CDR3 runs 14 residues. The CDR3 loop reads CASSYGVGDYEQYF. The CDR3 bases are TGTGCCAGCAGTTACGGGGTGGGGGACTACGAGCAGTACTTC.

The gene calls are TRBV6-2 or TRBV6-3 and TRBJ1-1; D is undetermined. With 4 bases removed from V and 0 bases from J, the gap between germline ends came to 6 bases. Germline V gene sequence: CDR1 MNHEY, CDR2 SVGEGT. The length of the CDR3 is 13 residues. CDR3 nucleotides: TGTGCCAGCAGTTTTCTCATGAACACTGAAGCTTTCTTT. This translates into CASSFLMNTEAFF.

This clone was seen just once. The chain uses TRBV28 and TRBJ1-2, with D unresolved. V was pared by 5 bases and J by 3 bases, with 13 bases between. This CDR3 has 14 amino acids. Germline assignment: CDR1 MDHEN and CDR2 SYDVKM. In nucleotides, the CDR3 is TGTGCCAGCAGTGCACCGGGAGTCTACTATGGCTACACCTTC. This encodes CASSAPGVYYGYTF.

This rearrangement joins TRBV2 to TRBJ2-2, with 7 bases that match TRBD1. Germline CDR1 and CDR2: SNHLY and FYNNEI. Trimming removed 7 bases from V and 0 bases from J; junction bases left unmatched: 2. CDR3 length equals 14 residues. The DNA of the CDR3 is TGTGCCAGCAATACAGGGGCGAACACCGGGGAGCTGTTTTTT. It is translated as CASNTGANTGELFF.

The V gene is TRBV5-1, the J gene TRBJ2-3, with unresolved D. This CDR3 has 15 residues. Germline V lookup: CDR1 SGHRS, CDR2 YFSETQ. The V end lost 0 bases, the J end lost 1 base, and 9 bases lay between the germline ends. CDR3 region: CASSLAAQRTDTQYF. DNA for the CDR3: TGCGCCAGCAGCTTGGCAGCGCAGCGCACAGATACGCAGTATTTT.

The rearrangement links TRBV7-2 to TRBJ1-6; a weak D match, TRBD1 (6 bases). This CDR3 comprises 18 residues. The V end lost 5 bases, the J end lost 3 bases, and 20 bases lay between the germline ends. Germline CDR1 is SGHTA and CDR2 is FQGNSA. CDR3 sequence reads: CASSQIGQSRFYNSPLHF. The CDR3 bases are TGTGCCAGCAGCCAAATCGGACAGTCGCGCTTCTATAATTCACCCCTCCACTTT.

This rearrangement joins TRBV7-2 to TRBJ2-3; the match to TRBD2 covers 7 bases. Germline trimming cut 5 bases from V and 1 base from J; bases unmatched to any gene: 9. The germline CDR1 and CDR2 sequences are SGHTA and FQGNSA. This CDR3 region has 16 residues. For the CDR3, the DNA is TGTGCCAGCAGCACCGGAGGGCTAGCGGGCACAGATACGCAGTATTTT. Protein: CASSTGGLAGTDTQYF. Together with reference TRBV7-2 and TRBJ2-3, the CDR3 gives the full variable domain: GAGVSQSPSNKVTEKGKDVELRCDPISGHTALYWYRQSLGQGLEFLIYFQGNSAPDKSGLPSDRFSAERTGGSVSTLTIQRTQQEDSAVYLCASSTGGLAGTDTQYFGPGTRLTVL.

This clone was seen only once. The V gene is TRBV27, the J gene TRBJ2-7; perhaps TRBD2 as D (6 bases). The CDR3 covers 16 residues. The V end was cut by 0 bases, the J end by 2 bases, with 14 bases between. CDR1 is MNHEY and CDR2 is SMNVEV in the germline V gene (reference sequence). The CDR3 here is CASSLSRGTVTYEQYF. CDR3 nucleotide sequence: TGTGCCAGCAGTTTATCGCGCGGGACGGTTACCTACGAGCAGTACTTC.